This is a list of T cell receptor beta chains from one sample in a study of cytomegalovirus exposure and HLA in healthy donors. Some clones are missing from TCRdb's copy, which holds only in-frame ones; the method was immunoSEQ multiplex PCR. The sample carries 100,000 to 150,000 clones, around 75% recorded once. The sample consisted of PBMCs. The receptors shown here come from a woman aged 45-65 years in good health and CMV-seronegative. Both conserved end residues are part of each CDR3. The D gene is left open where the match is weak. For some rows the clone size is stated as once, few or many, or as a class when expanded; others skip it.

CDR3 length: 14
D gene: .
J gene: TRBJ2-2
clone size: .
V gene: TRBV10-3
CDR3 DNA: TGTGCCATCAGTGAGGGCGGAGGCACCGGGGAGCTGTTTTTT
CDR3 protein: CAISEGGGTGELFF

CDR3 length: 13
D gene: .
J gene: TRBJ2-7
clone size: .
V gene: TRBV28
CDR3 DNA: TGTGCCAGCAGTATCGTCGAGACAAACGAGCAGTACTTC
CDR3 protein: CASSIVETNEQYF

CDR3 length: 15
D gene: .
J gene: TRBJ1-3
clone size: .
V gene: TRBV16
CDR3 DNA: TGTGCCAGCAGCCAAAGAGGGGGCTCTGGAAACACCATATATTTT
CDR3 protein: CASSQRGGSGNTIYF

CDR3 length: 13
D gene: .
J gene: TRBJ1-2
clone size: few
V gene: TRBV7-2
CDR3 DNA: TGTGCCAGCAGCTCTCTGGGTACGGGGGGCTACACCTTC
CDR3 protein: CASSSLGTGGYTF

CDR3 length: 16
D gene: TRBD2
J gene: TRBJ2-7
clone size: .
V gene: TRBV4-1
CDR3 DNA: TGCGCCAGCAGCCAACCAACCGGGACTAGCGGCTACGAGCAGTACTTC
CDR3 protein: CASSQPTGTSGYEQYF

CDR3 length: 17
D gene: TRBD2
J gene: TRBJ2-7
clone size: few
V gene: TRBV18
CDR3 DNA: TGTGCCAGCTCACCACCGGGTAATAGCGGGAGGACCTACGAGCAGTACTTC
CDR3 protein: CASSPPGNSGRTYEQYF

CDR3 length: 15
D gene: TRBD2
J gene: TRBJ2-1
clone size: .
V gene: TRBV5-1
CDR3 DNA: TGCGCCAGCAGCTCTAGCGGCCGCTCCTACAATGAGCAGTTCTTC
CDR3 protein: CASSSSGRSYNEQFF

CDR3 length: 13
D gene: .
J gene: TRBJ1-1
clone size: .
V gene: TRBV29-1
CDR3 DNA: TGCAGCGCAACAGGGCTTGGGGACACTGAAGCTTTCTTT
CDR3 protein: CSATGLGDTEAFF

CDR3 length: 15
D gene: TRBD2
J gene: TRBJ2-2
clone size: few
V gene: TRBV6-1
CDR3 DNA: TGTGCCAGCAGAAGGACTAGCGGGAATATCGGGGAGCTGTTTTTT
CDR3 protein: CASRRTSGNIGELFF

CDR3 length: 18
D gene: TRBD2
J gene: TRBJ2-5
clone size: .
V gene: TRBV7-8
CDR3 DNA: TGTGCCAGCAGCGCGAATAGGGCCCCAACGGGAGGGCGCGAGACCCAGTACTTC
CDR3 protein: CASSANRAPTGGRETQYF

CDR3 length: 19
D gene: TRBD2
J gene: TRBJ2-1
clone size: few
V gene: TRBV7-9
CDR3 DNA: TGTTCCAGCAGCTTCCTACCGGGACTAGCGGGAGCGCTAGGGAATGAGCAGTTCTTC
CDR3 protein: CSSSFLPGLAGALGNEQFF